Below are 5 T cell receptor beta chains sequenced from a single sample in a study of T cell responses to AZD1222 COVID-19 vaccine. This table comes from immunoSEQ multiplex PCR, and its TCRdb copy is limited to in-frame clones, with some not included. The sample records roughly 110,000 clones, more than 65% being singletons. Specimen: peripheral blood, collected on day 0 of AZD1222 vaccination. All receptors derive from an adult in good health.

The V and J genes are TRBV28 and TRBJ1-1; 9 bases are shared with TRBD1. The CDR3 has 14 residues. The germline gives CDR1 MDHEN, CDR2 SYDVKM. J gave up 6 bases and V 4 bases, and 6 bases lay outside the gene matches. In DNA, the CDR3 is TGTGCCAGCAGTTCACGGGACAGGGTGGCTGAAGCTTTCTTT. It specifies CASSSRDRVAEAFF. Full variable domain (rest looked up from reference TRBV28 and TRBJ1-1): DVKVTQSSRYLVKRTGEKVFLECVQDMDHENMFWYRQDPGLGLRLIYFSYDVKMKEKGDIPEGYSVSREKKERFSLILESASTNQTSMYLCASSSRDRVAEAFFGQGTRLTVV.

This chain uses TRBV6-5 with TRBJ2-1; 9 bases map to TRBD2. V lost 2 bases, J lost 8 bases, and 7 bases stayed unmatched. Germline assignment: CDR1 MNHEY and CDR2 SVGAGI. CDR3 size: 15 residues. This CDR3 reads CASSYQAGGLHEQFF. CDR3 nucleotides: TGTGCCAGCAGTTACCAAGCGGGAGGATTGCATGAGCAGTTCTTC.

CDR3 DNA sequence: TGTGCCAGTCACCCTGGGGGGGGTTGGGGGGTAAGGCAGCCCCAGCATTTT. This codes for CASHPGGGWGVRQPQHF. This chain joins TRBV7-2 and TRBJ1-5, with a tentative D call TRBD1 (5 bases). In germline, CDR1 is SGHTA, CDR2 FQGNSA. Trimming shortened V by 9 bases and J by 7 bases, and 28 bases separated the two germline ends. This CDR3 has 17 residues.

The gene calls are TRBV19 and TRBJ2-2; the D gene is possibly TRBD2 (6 bases). The CDR3 covers 15 residues. V was pared by 7 bases and J by 1 base, with 13 bases between. Germline V gives CDR1 LNHDA, CDR2 SQIVND (reference sequence). The CDR3 loop reads CASKAWGGNTGELFF. In DNA form, the CDR3 reads TGTGCCAGTAAAGCGTGGGGAGGGAACACCGGGGAGCTGTTTTTT.

This sequence joins TRBV30 and TRBJ2-7; possible D gene TRBD1, 6 bases. This CDR3 contains 12 residues. Trimming took 4 bases from V and 3 from J, leaving 10 bases between them. CDR1 is GTSNPN, CDR2 SVGIG, per germline (reference sequence). The CDR3 sequence: CAWNRDIYEQYF. CDR3 sequence (DNA): TGTGCCTGGAACCGGGACATCTACGAGCAGTACTTC. Looking up the rest from reference TRBV30 and TRBJ2-7 gives the full variable domain: SQTIHQWPATLVQPVGSPLSLECTVEGTSNPNLYWYRQAAGRGLQLLFYSVGIGQISSEVPQNLSASRPQDRQFILSSKKLLLSDSGFYLCAWNRDIYEQYFGPGTRLTVT.